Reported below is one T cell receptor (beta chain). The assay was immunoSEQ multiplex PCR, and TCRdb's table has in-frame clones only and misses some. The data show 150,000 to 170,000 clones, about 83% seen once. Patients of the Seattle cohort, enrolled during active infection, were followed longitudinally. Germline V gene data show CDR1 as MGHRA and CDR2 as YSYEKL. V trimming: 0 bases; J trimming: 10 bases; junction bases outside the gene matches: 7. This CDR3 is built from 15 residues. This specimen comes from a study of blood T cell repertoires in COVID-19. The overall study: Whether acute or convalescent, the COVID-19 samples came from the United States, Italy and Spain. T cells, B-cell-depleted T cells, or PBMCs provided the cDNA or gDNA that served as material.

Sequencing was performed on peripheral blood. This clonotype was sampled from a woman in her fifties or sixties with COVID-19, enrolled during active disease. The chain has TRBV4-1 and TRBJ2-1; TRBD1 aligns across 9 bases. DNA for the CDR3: TGCGCCAGCAGCCAAGATGAGGGACAGGGTAGAGAGCAGTTCTTC. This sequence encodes CASSQDEGQGREQFF.